The 22 T cell receptor beta chains given below trace back to one sample, sequenced in a study of spatial heterogeneity in lung cancer. Study results and caveats: The number of expanded tumor alpha and beta chains correlated with mutation number.

The time point is: sample taken at primary tumor resection. Antigens of these TCRs are unknown. From the 5' RACE reads, TCRdb called clonotypes with MiXCR, one entry per CDR3 protein. Of 2,000 to 2,500 distinct CDR3 sequences listed, roughly two fifths were seen once; the top ten hold 20% to 25%. Sequenced here: lung tumor tissue, sampled at surgery. These receptors were collected from a male donor with early-stage non-small cell lung cancer.

In this sample, this clonotype is medium-sized. The library was prepared for alpha chains; this beta chain is a stray read, so its frequency means little. The DNA for the CDR3 is TGCGCCAGCAGCTTGGGTAGGCTAGCGGGAGATTACCCAGATACGCAGTATTTT. Translating gives CASSLGRLAGDYPDTQYF. This chain connects TRBV5-1 to TRBJ2-3; TRBD2 matches 10 bases. CDR1 is SGHRS, CDR2 YFSETQ, per germline. The CDR3 length is 18 residues. The trim removed 0 bases at V and 4 bases at J, leaving 11 bases unmatched.

About this clonotype itself: This beta chain was picked up by a library intended for alpha chains and is off target, so its count carries little meaning. CDR3 sequence reads: CASTPGRVGYTF. CDR3 DNA: TGTGCCAGTACCCCCGGGAGGGTTGGCTACACCTTC. The chain is built from TRBV19 and TRBJ1-2; no firm D call. V was cut by 7 bases and J by 7 bases, with 13 bases left in between. The germline CDR1 and CDR2 sequences are LNHDA and SQIVND (reference sequence). This CDR3 is 12 amino acids long.

Comment on this clonotype: This beta chain came through as a stray read in a library set up for alpha chains, and its size says little. The rearrangement links TRBV5-5 to TRBJ2-1; possibly TRBD1 for D (6 bases). The CDR3 contains 11 residues. Looked up from germline, CDR1 is SGHKS and CDR2 is YYEKEE (reference sequence). V lost 6 bases and J lost 7, with 8 bases in between. The CDR3 region is CASTQGNEQFF. In DNA, the CDR3 is TGTGCCAGCACCCAGGGGAATGAGCAGTTCTTC.

Of note for this clonotype: The library was designed around alpha chains, so this beta chain is a stray read whose abundance carries little weight. J is TRBJ2-1 and V is TRBV5-4; the D gene could be TRBD1 or TRBD2 (5 bases each). Germline V CDR1 and CDR2: SGHNT, YYREEE (reference sequence). V was cut by 0 bases and J by 7 bases, with 23 bases left in between. The CDR3 is 18 residues long. The CDR3 DNA is TGTGCCAGCAGCTTGGTTGTGGGGTCCGGGACCTTCGGGAATGAGCAGTTCTTC. Translated: CASSLVVGSGTFGNEQFF.

A note on this clonotype: Found in a library prepared for alpha chains, this beta chain is an off-target read, and its abundance has little meaning. The chain recombines TRBV6-5 with TRBJ1-1; a weak D match, TRBD1 (6 bases). This CDR3 is built from 14 residues. The V end was cut by 4 bases, the J end by 6 bases, with 15 bases between. Germline V lookup: CDR1 MNHEY, CDR2 SVGAGI. CDR3: CASSWNGRGAEAFF. The DNA for the CDR3 is TGTGCCAGCAGTTGGAATGGCAGGGGCGCTGAAGCTTTCTTT.

Of note for this clonotype: Being off target in a library aimed at alpha chains, this beta chain has a size of little meaning. The CDR3: CSVEDLTADNEQFF. The DNA for the CDR3 is TGCAGCGTTGAAGATCTGACAGCAGACAATGAGCAGTTCTTC. V and J are TRBV29-1 and TRBJ2-1; the D gene is possibly TRBD1 (5 bases). This CDR3 has 14 amino acids. The ends were cut back, 0 bases at V and 5 bases at J, with 11 bases in the middle. CDR1 and CDR2 (germline): SQVTM, ANQGSEA.

This clonotype is labeled medium-sized (0.01 to 0.1%). The library was built for alpha chains, so this beta chain is an off-target read and its size means little. The chain combines TRBV10-3 with TRBJ2-7, with D possibly being TRBD1 (5 bases). Germline CDR1 ENHRY, CDR2 SYGVKD. The CDR3 sequence is 13 residues long. V lost 5 bases and J 5 bases, leaving 13 bases between the germline ends. For the CDR3, the DNA is TGTGCCATCAGTTCAAGGGAAGGGGACGAGCAGTACTTC. The encoded protein is CAISSREGDEQYF.

Worth noting for this clonotype: A library made for alpha chains picked up this beta chain off target, so its size means little. The chain carries TRBV6-4 and TRBJ2-3; D gene unclear. Trimming stripped 0 bases from V and 0 bases from J, with 7 bases between. Germline V lookup: CDR1 MRHNA, CDR2 SNTAGT. CDR3 length equals 15 residues. The CDR3 bases are TGTGCCAGCAGTGACTCGGCAGACAGCACAGATACGCAGTATTTT. Amino acid sequence: CASSDSADSTDTQYF.

As for this clonotype: Because the library targeted alpha chains, this beta chain is an off-target read whose size means little. The chain is built from TRBV29-1 and TRBJ2-3, with D possibly called TRBD1 or TRBD2 (6 bases each). V lost 5 bases, J lost 1 base, and 13 bases lay in between. Germline loops: CDR1 SQVTM, CDR2 ANQGSEA. This CDR3 contains 14 residues. CDR3 in amino acids: CSVLLGGRTDTQYF. CDR3 DNA: TGCAGCGTTCTCTTAGGGGGGCGCACAGATACGCAGTATTTT.

Judged by abundance, this clonotype is large (0.1 to 1%). This beta chain represents an off-target read in a library built for alpha chains; its size is of limited meaning. The V gene is TRBV3-1, the J gene TRBJ2-3; no clear D. The ends were cut back, 0 bases at V and 6 bases at J, with 10 bases in the middle. CDR1 LGHDT and CDR2 YNNKEL come from the germline V gene (reference sequence). The CDR3 loop spans 14 amino acids. The CDR3 reads CASSQERYADTQYF. In nucleotides, the CDR3 is TGTGCCAGCAGCCAAGAGAGATACGCGGATACGCAGTATTTT.

A note on this clonotype: This beta chain was picked up by a library intended for alpha chains and is off target, so its count carries little meaning. The V gene is TRBV27, the J gene TRBJ1-1; D is ambiguous. Germline V CDR1 and CDR2: MNHEY, SMNVEV (reference sequence). The V end was cut by 8 bases, the J end by 4 bases, with 17 bases between. The CDR3 is 14 amino acids. The CDR3 coding sequence is TGTGCCAGCTCAGACCGCCCGGGGATCACTGAAGCTTTCTTT. Amino acids: CASSDRPGITEAFF.

This clonotype was counted only a few times. This beta chain lies outside the target of a library built for alpha chains; its clone size means little. The chain has TRBV12-3 or TRBV12-4 and TRBJ2-2; the D gene is possibly TRBD2 (5 bases). The CDR3 is made up of 13 amino acids. Trimming shortened V by 6 bases and J by 6 bases, and 11 bases separated the two germline ends. CDR3 DNA: TGTGCCAGCAGAGAACTAGAGGCCGGGGAGCTGTTTTTT. It translates to CASRELEAGELFF.

This clonotype was counted once. The library was prepared for alpha chains; this beta chain is a stray read, so its frequency means little. The chain links TRBV12-3 or TRBV12-4 to TRBJ2-2; a possible D gene is TRBD2 (5 bases). The CDR3 is made up of 13 amino acids. The V end lost 3 bases, the J end lost 4 bases, and 6 bases lay between the germline ends. In DNA, the CDR3 is TGTGCCAGCAGTTTCGGGGTCACCGGGGAGCTGTTTTTT. Translating gives CASSFGVTGELFF.

This clonotype was found once. For a library built for alpha chains, this beta chain is a stray read; little rests on its size. The chain uses TRBV6-2 or TRBV6-3 and TRBJ2-2, with D uncertain. This CDR3 is built from 14 residues. Trimming cost V 2 bases and J 6 bases, with 10 bases left between them. Germline-derived CDR1 and CDR2 are MNHEY and SVGEGT. The CDR3 bases are TGTGCCAGCAGTTACATGGGAATGCCCGGGGAGCTGTTTTTT. As protein: CASSYMGMPGELFF.

Only a few counts were recorded for this clonotype. Because the library targeted alpha chains, this beta chain is an off-target read whose size means little. The chain carries TRBV4-3 and TRBJ2-6, with D perhaps matching TRBD1 or TRBD2 (5 bases each). The CDR3 consists of 18 residues. CDR1 LGHNA and CDR2 YSLEER come from the germline V gene. V was clipped by 1 base and J by 0 bases, with 13 bases between them. The CDR3 spells CASSQGVAGSSGANVLTF. CDR3 DNA: TGCGCCAGCAGCCAAGGGGTGGCAGGGAGCTCTGGGGCCAACGTCCTGACTTTC.

In its sample, this clonotype is medium-sized. This beta chain slipped into a library made for alpha chains as a stray read, so its size is not meaningful. J is TRBJ2-1 and V is TRBV7-3; tentatively, D is TRBD2 (6 bases). V lost 5 bases and J 7 bases, leaving 24 bases between the germline ends. This CDR3 has 17 amino acids. CDR1 is SGHTA and CDR2 is FQGTGA in the germline V gene. The DNA of the CDR3 is TGTGCCAGCAGCGTAGCTCCTACTAGCAGTGCGGGGAATGAGCAGTTCTTC. Its protein is CASSVAPTSSAGNEQFF.

In this sample, this clonotype is large. Since the library was made to target alpha chains, this beta chain is a stray read and its abundance is not meaningful. This chain links TRBV6-6 with TRBJ2-5; either TRBD1 or TRBD2 may fit D (7 bases each). The CDR3 totals 15 residues. V lost 4 bases and J 5 bases, leaving 17 bases between the germline ends. CDR1 is MNHNY and CDR2 is SVGAGI in the germline V gene (reference sequence). Here the CDR3 reads CASSSGGVTGETQYF. The CDR3 coding sequence is TGTGCCAGCAGTTCAGGGGGGGTCACGGGCGAGACCCAGTACTTC.

Notes on this clonotype: For a library built for alpha chains, this beta chain is a stray read; little rests on its size. V and J are TRBV20-1 and TRBJ1-2; D possibly corresponds to TRBD1 (6 bases). Germline V lookup: CDR1 DFQATT, CDR2 SNEGSKA (reference sequence). V lost 6 bases, J lost 1 base, and 12 bases lay in between. CDR3 length: 13 amino acids. The CDR3 bases are TGCAGTGCAGGGGGTACGGATAACTATGGCTACACCTTC. It translates to CSAGGTDNYGYTF.

In regard to this clonotype: Since the library was made to target alpha chains, this beta chain is a stray read and its abundance is not meaningful. The chain links TRBV20-1 to TRBJ2-1; either TRBD1 or TRBD2 may fit D (5 bases each). Per germline, CDR1 DFQATT and CDR2 SNEGSKA (reference sequence). V lost 5 bases to trimming and J lost 0 bases, with 14 bases between them. The CDR3 has 15 amino acids. CDR3 loop: CSAGGPEISYNEQFF. The CDR3 DNA sequence: TGCAGTGCTGGGGGACCCGAAATCTCCTACAATGAGCAGTTCTTC.

There are a few counts of this clonotype. Being off target in a library aimed at alpha chains, this beta chain has a size of little meaning. The gene calls are TRBV14 and TRBJ2-1; 7 positions match TRBD2. The CDR3 runs 13 residues. Trimming cost V 8 bases and J 9 bases; bases outside gene matches: 10. Germline V gene sequence: CDR1 SGHDN, CDR2 FVKESK. CDR3 sequence: CASQRAGVAEQFF. The DNA of the CDR3 is TGTGCCAGCCAACGCGCGGGAGTGGCTGAGCAGTTCTTC.

Relative to its sample, this clonotype is large (0.1 to 1%). Found in a library prepared for alpha chains, this beta chain is an off-target read, and its abundance has little meaning. V is TRBV28 and J is TRBJ1-5, with TRBD1 as a possible D gene (6 bases). There are 15 residues in the CDR3. From germline, CDR1 is MDHEN and CDR2 SYDVKM. V dropped 3 bases and J dropped 15 bases, with 24 bases sitting between them. The CDR3 is CASSLSDRSASDWHF. The CDR3 nucleotides are TGTGCCAGCAGTTTGAGCGACAGGTCGGCTTCGGATTGGCATTTT.

Worth noting for this clonotype: This beta chain lies outside the target of a library built for alpha chains; its clone size means little. The chain is built from TRBV6-6 and TRBJ2-3, with D hard to call. Trimming shortened V by 4 bases and J by 7 bases, and 9 bases separated the two germline ends. The CDR3 is 12 amino acids. Germline V CDR1 and CDR2: MNHNY, SVGAGI (reference sequence). DNA for the CDR3: TGTGCCAGCAGTTTGCCGGCGAATACGCAGTATTTT. It specifies CASSLPANTQYF.